One sample yielded the 15 T cell receptor beta chains listed below, sequenced in a study of a mutant IDH1 vaccine in newly diagnosed glioma. Antigens for these TCRs are unknown. Documented time point: week 23, last vaccination. All doses held 300 ug of mutant IDH1 20-mer peptide, with topical imiquimod. The data were produced by immunoSEQ multiplex PCR, yet TCRdb's version contains in-frame clones alone and is incomplete. The table shows some 30,000 clones, with around nine tenths occurring only once. The sample in question was PBMCs, obtained from a glioma patient whose treatment included an IDH1 peptide vaccine. These TCRs come from a man in his forties or fifties with glioma.

The J gene is TRBJ2-7, the V gene TRBV30, with TRBD1 identical over 10 bases. Germline trimming cut 0 bases from V and 3 bases from J; bases unmatched to any gene: 5. The CDR3 totals 15 residues. Germline lookup yields CDR1 GTSNPN and CDR2 SVGIG (reference sequence). The CDR3 DNA sequence: TGTGCCTGGAGTGTAGGGGGGACAGGGGTCTACGAGCAGTACGTC. Its protein product is CAWSVGGTGVYEQYV.

V and J are TRBV27 and TRBJ2-2; D is undetermined. In germline, CDR1 is MNHEY, CDR2 SMNVEV (reference sequence). The germline V and J ends were trimmed by 8 bases and 5 bases, with 12 bases remaining between them. CDR3 size: 13 residues. CDR3: CASRMGWTGELFF. CDR3 nucleotide sequence: TGTGCCAGCCGGATGGGTTGGACCGGGGAGCTGTTTTTT.

This clone was seen a single time. The gene calls are TRBV4-1 and TRBJ1-3, with D perhaps TRBD1 (5 bases). This CDR3 has 15 residues. Germline CDR1 is MGHRA and CDR2 is YSYEKL. With 0 bases removed from V and 4 bases from J, the gap between germline ends came to 10 bases. The DNA for the CDR3 is TGCGCCAGCAGCCAAGACACCGGGGCAGGAAACACCATATATTTT. This sequence encodes CASSQDTGAGNTIYF.

This chain links TRBV7-2 with TRBJ2-1, with TRBD2 identical over 9 bases. Losses at the gene ends were 1 base for V and 9 bases for J; bases not matched to a gene: 7. CDR1 is SGHTA, CDR2 FQGNSA, per germline. This CDR3 has 15 amino acids. This chain's CDR3 is CASSLVAGGPFEQFF. The CDR3 nucleotides read TGTGCCAGCAGCTTAGTGGCGGGAGGGCCCTTTGAGCAGTTCTTC.

This chain joins TRBV5-1 and TRBJ1-3, with TRBD1 matching 7 bases. This CDR3 comprises 16 residues. V trimming: 4 bases; J trimming: 0 bases; junction bases outside the gene matches: 7. Per germline, CDR1 SGHRS and CDR2 YFSETQ. The DNA for the CDR3 is TGCGCCAGCAGCCCTTCCGGGACAGCCTCTGGAAACACCATATATTTT. Amino acids: CASSPSGTASGNTIYF. Complete variable domain (other parts from reference TRBV5-1 and TRBJ1-3): KAGVTQTPRYLIKTRGQQVTLSCSPISGHRSVSWYQQTPGQGLQFLFEYFSETQRNKGNFPGRFSGRQFSNSRSEMNVSTLELGDSALYLCASSPSGTASGNTIYFGEGSWLTVV.

This clone was seen only a few times. The J gene is TRBJ2-2, the V gene TRBV2; D may be TRBD1 (5 bases). Germline CDR1 SNHLY, CDR2 FYNNEI. The V end lost 8 bases, the J end lost 2 bases, and 9 bases lay between the germline ends. There are 13 residues in the CDR3. The chain's CDR3 is CASRQGNTGELFF. For the CDR3, the DNA is TGTGCCAGCCGGCAGGGAAACACCGGGGAGCTGTTTTTT.

The J gene is TRBJ2-7, the V gene TRBV6-1; D is perhaps TRBD1 (6 bases). Germline V gene data show CDR1 as MNHNS and CDR2 as SASEGT. V shed 6 bases and J shed 3 bases, with 12 bases lying between them. The CDR3 has 13 residues. The chain's CDR3 is CASSRQEFYEQYV. Written as DNA, the CDR3 is TGTGCCAGCAGCAGACAGGAGTTCTACGAGCAGTACGTC.

The genes are TRBV9 and TRBJ1-2, with 8 bases fitting TRBD1. J was trimmed by 0 bases and V by 3 bases; bases with no gene match: 7. Germline-derived CDR1 and CDR2 are SGDLS and YYNGEE. CDR3 size: 16 residues. The CDR3 region is CASSAQTGEANYGYTF. As DNA, the CDR3 is TGTGCCAGCAGCGCTCAGACAGGGGAAGCTAACTATGGCTACACCTTC.

The rearrangement joins TRBV5-6 to TRBJ1-3; D unclear. The CDR3 is 13 residues long. V lost 4 bases to trimming and J lost 9 bases, with 14 bases between them. The germline V gene has CDR1 SGHDT and CDR2 YYEEEE. Here the CDR3 DNA reads TGTGCCAGCAGCGGGAGGCTGCGGGGCACCATATATTTT. As protein: CASSGRLRGTIYF.

By share, this clone ranks as medium-sized (0.01 to 0.1%). The chain joins TRBV6-1 to TRBJ2-1, with 12 bases aligning to TRBD2. With V trimmed by 6 bases and J by 8 bases, 8 bases remained unmatched. The CDR3 sequence is 15 residues long. Germline V gene lookup returns CDR1 MNHNS and CDR2 SASEGT. The CDR3 protein is CASRALAGGLDEQFF. The DNA for the CDR3 is TGTGCCAGCAGGGCACTAGCGGGAGGACTCGATGAGCAGTTCTTC.

The chain links TRBV5-1 to TRBJ2-2; no definite D call. The CDR3 length is 14 residues. Germline lookup yields CDR1 SGHRS and CDR2 YFSETQ. V dropped 0 bases and J dropped 4 bases, with 7 bases sitting between them. CDR3: CASSLEGSTGELFF. For the CDR3, the DNA is TGCGCCAGCAGCTTGGAGGGATCCACCGGGGAGCTGTTTTTT. The variable domain in full, completed from reference TRBV5-1 and TRBJ2-2, reads KAGVTQTPRYLIKTRGQQVTLSCSPISGHRSVSWYQQTPGQGLQFLFEYFSETQRNKGNFPGRFSGRQFSNSRSEMNVSTLELGDSALYLCASSLEGSTGELFFGEGSRLTVL.

This chain joins TRBV4-2 and TRBJ2-1, with D maybe TRBD2 (5 bases). This CDR3 comprises 12 residues. Between the trimmed V and J ends, which lost 4 bases and 7 bases, there was a span of 8 bases. Germline assignment: CDR1 LGHNA and CDR2 YNFKEQ. The CDR3 reads CASSLTKNEQFF. As DNA, the CDR3 is TGTGCCAGCAGCCTGACTAAGAATGAGCAGTTCTTC.

This clone appeared a single time. This chain connects TRBV6-1 to TRBJ2-5, with 10 positions matching TRBD2. The CDR3 is made up of 15 amino acids. Germline trimming cut 3 bases from V and 6 bases from J; bases unmatched to any gene: 7. CDR1 MNHNS and CDR2 SASEGT come from the germline V gene. The CDR3 spells CASSESGGARKTQYF. CDR3 in DNA: TGTGCCAGCAGTGAGAGCGGGGGGGCCAGGAAGACCCAGTACTTC.

CDR3 region: CSARPSYEQYF. The CDR3 DNA is TGCAGTGCTAGACCCTCTTACGAGCAGTACTTC. The V gene is TRBV20-1, the J gene TRBJ2-7; D call uncertain. Germline V gives CDR1 DFQATT, CDR2 SNEGSKA (reference sequence). Deletions cut 2 bases from V and 4 bases from J, with 6 bases between. This CDR3 contains 11 residues.

This clone was observed a single time. This sequence joins TRBV7-9 and TRBJ1-2; D is ambiguous. The germline V gene encodes CDR1 SEHNR and CDR2 FQNEAQ (reference sequence). The ends were cut back, 5 bases at V and 7 bases at J, with 14 bases in the middle. The CDR3 covers 13 residues. This CDR3 is CASSPPSGSGYTF. DNA for the CDR3: TGTGCCAGCAGCCCTCCGTCAGGAAGTGGCTACACCTTC.